This TCR beta chain derives from a study of blood T cells in healthy people across ages. This clonotype was detected a few times. CDR1 and CDR2 from the germline V gene are MGHRA and YSYEKL. This CDR3 comprises 15 residues. With 4 bases removed from V and 6 bases from J, the gap between germline ends came to 18 bases. A sample-barcoded 5' primer and a J-beta primer mix were used in a second PCR of roughly 6 to 11 cycles. From the 5' RACE reads, TCRdb called clonotypes with MiXCR, one entry per CDR3 protein. Found here are 1.4 million or so distinct CDR3 sequences, 35% to 45% of them singletons; the top ten hold 4%.

The clonotype was recovered from a woman aged 18-29 years in good health. The material sequenced was blood. The V call is TRBV4-1, the J call TRBJ1-1; D gene ambiguous. This CDR3 reads CASSRPWEETPEAFF. Here the CDR3 DNA reads TGCGCCAGCAGCCGCCCCTGGGAGGAAACCCCTGAAGCTTTCTTT.